These T cell receptor beta chains were read from a single sample in a study of blood T cell repertoires in COVID-19. TCRdb's table, derived via immunoSEQ multiplex PCR, lists solely in-frame clones and lacks some. The sample lists a few hundred thousand clones; approximately 80% were seen once. The sequenced sample consisted of peripheral blood. These receptors all come from a man aged 50 or older with active or convalescent COVID-19. Both conserved end residues are part of each CDR3. Fields, in order: J gene, clone size, D gene, V gene, CDR3 DNA, CDR3 protein. D genes are given only for firm matches. Clone size is given for some rows only: seen once, a few or many times, or a class if the clone is expanded.

TRBJ1-1	few	-	TRBV2	TGTGCCAGCAGAGCGGACAGTAGGAGGACTGAAGCTTTCTTT	CASRADSRRTEAFF
TRBJ2-5	-	TRBD2	TRBV3-1/TRBV3-2	TGTGCCAGCAGCCAAGGGACTAGCGGGGGGGACCAAGAGACCCAGTACTTC	CASSQGTSGGDQETQYF
TRBJ2-5	-	TRBD2	TRBV19	TGTGCCAGTAGTCACCTTCGGACTAGCGGGAGGGAAGAGACCCAGTACTTC	CASSHLRTSGREETQYF
TRBJ1-5	-	-	TRBV28	TGTGCCAGCAGAATACAGGGCAATCAGCCCCAGCATTTT	CASRIQGNQPQHF
TRBJ2-2	-	TRBD2	TRBV29-1	TGCAGCGCCGGGGAGGGGTGGAACACCGGGGAGCTGTTTTTT	CSAGEGWNTGELFF
TRBJ2-1	few	TRBD2	TRBV28	TGTGCCAGCAGTACTAGCGGGGGCTACAATGAGCAGTTCTTC	CASSTSGGYNEQFF
TRBJ2-6	-	-	TRBV6-2/TRBV6-3	TGTGCCAGCAGCTCAGCCAGGGTTACTGGGGCCAACGTCCTGACTTTC	CASSSARVTGANVLTF
TRBJ2-7	once	TRBD2	TRBV28	TGTGCCAGCAGTTCTAGCGGGAGTCCTAACGAGCAGTACTTC	CASSSSGSPNEQYF
TRBJ1-1	-	TRBD1	TRBV7-2	TGTGCCAGCAGCCCAGACAGGGCCACTGAAGCTTTCTTT	CASSPDRATEAFF
TRBJ1-5	-	TRBD1	TRBV6-2/TRBV6-3	TGTGCCAGCAGCCGGACAGGGGAAAACAATCAGCCCCAGCATTTT	CASSRTGENNQPQHF
TRBJ2-1	-	-	TRBV4-3	TGCGCCAGCAGCCAAGGACTAGGTTTCTCCTTCAATGAGCAGTTCTTC	CASSQGLGFSFNEQFF
TRBJ2-3	-	-	TRBV27	TGTGCCAGCAGTTTGGCGGGATACACAGATACGCAGTATTTT	CASSLAGYTDTQYF
TRBJ2-1	many	-	TRBV19	TGTGCCAGTAGTATAGCCCATCCCAACAATGAGCAGTTCTTC	CASSIAHPNNEQFF
TRBJ2-2	-	-	TRBV9	TGTGCCAGCAGCGCTCGGTTAATACCTACGGAGCTGTTTTTT	CASSARLIPTELFF
TRBJ2-2	few	-	TRBV19	TGTGCCAGTAGTTTGGCCTCTTTAATGGCCGGGGAGCTGTTTTTT	CASSLASLMAGELFF
TRBJ1-2	-	TRBD1	TRBV7-2	TGTGCCAGCAGCCTAAGACAGGGCCCAGGGTTCGTCTTC	CASSLRQGPGFVF
TRBJ2-4	-	TRBD1	TRBV2	TGTGCCAGCAGTACCGGGACAGGGGTTGCCAAAAACATTCAGTACTTC	CASSTGTGVAKNIQYF
TRBJ2-5	-	-	TRBV5-1	TGCGCCAGCAGCTTGCGGGTAGGAGCGGAGACCCAGTACTTC	CASSLRVGAETQYF
TRBJ1-2	-	-	TRBV6-2/TRBV6-3	TGTGCCAGCAGCCCAGACAGGGGCTACACCTTC	CASSPDRGYTF
TRBJ2-5	-	-	TRBV4-3	TGCGCCAGCAGCCCACGACTACAAGAGACCCAGTACTTC	CASSPRLQETQYF
TRBJ2-3	-	TRBD2	TRBV7-2	TGTGCCAGCAGCTTAAGCGGGAGGGTTGATACGCAGTATTTT	CASSLSGRVDTQYF
TRBJ2-1	-	TRBD1	TRBV27	TGTGCCAGCAGTTCCCGGGGACAGATTTACAATGAGCAGTTCTTC	CASSSRGQIYNEQFF
TRBJ1-3	-	-	TRBV7-8	TGTGCCAGCAGCCCCCTATCAACCCTCTCTGGAAACACCATATATTTT	CASSPLSTLSGNTIYF
TRBJ2-7	-	-	TRBV7-9	TGTGCCAGCAGCTTCCCGCGTAGGCCCAGCGACGAGCAGTACTTC	CASSFPRRPSDEQYF
TRBJ1-1	-	-	TRBV5-1	TGCGCCAGCAGCTTGGGCGGAGCCCAGAACACTGAAGCTTTCTTT	CASSLGGAQNTEAFF
TRBJ2-1	-	-	TRBV6-5	TGTGCCAGCAGTTACTTACCGGGACTGGACAATGAGCAGTTCTTC	CASSYLPGLDNEQFF
TRBJ1-1	-	-	TRBV11-2	TGTGCCAGCAGCTTACAAGCAGGGAACACTGAAGCTTTCTTT	CASSLQAGNTEAFF
TRBJ1-1	-	-	TRBV28	TGTGCCAGCTTCCGGACAAAAGGCACTGAAGCTTTCTTT	CASFRTKGTEAFF
TRBJ1-3	-	-	TRBV12-2	TGTGCAAGTCGCTTAGCGCAGGGGGGTGGAAACACCATATATTTT	CASRLAQGGGNTIYF
TRBJ1-3	-	-	TRBV7-2	TGTGCCAGCAGCTTAGGGGCCCTTCGAAACACCATATATTTT	CASSLGALRNTIYF
TRBJ2-6	few	-	TRBV4-3	TGCGCCAGCAGCCAGGCCATGGGGGCAGACTCCGTCTCTGGGGCCAACGTCCTGACTTTC	CASSQAMGADSVSGANVLTF
TRBJ1-5	-	-	TRBV7-2	TGTGCCAGCAGCTTAATACCGGTCTTTCAGCCCCAGCATTTT	CASSLIPVFQPQHF
TRBJ1-6	-	TRBD1	TRBV7-2	TGTGCCAGCAGCTTAGGTCCCGTCTGGACAGGATATAATTCACCCCTCCACTTT	CASSLGPVWTGYNSPLHF
TRBJ1-2	-	-	TRBV7-9	TGTGCCAGCAGCTTCCTGGGAGAGGGCTACACCTTC	CASSFLGEGYTF
TRBJ1-2	-	TRBD1	TRBV18	TGTGCCAGCCGGGGGACAGGGGATAACTATGGCTACACCTTC	CASRGTGDNYGYTF
TRBJ1-5	once	TRBD1	TRBV27	TGTGCCAGCAGCCCCGACAGGGGGTATCAGCCCCAGCATTTT	CASSPDRGYQPQHF
TRBJ2-1	-	TRBD2	TRBV5-4	TGTGCCAGCAGCTTGGACGGGAGGGCCAGCTACAATGAGCAGTTCTTC	CASSLDGRASYNEQFF
TRBJ2-7	-	-	TRBV5-1	TGCGCCAGCAGCTTGGAGCCCTCCACCTACGAGCAGTACTTC	CASSLEPSTYEQYF
TRBJ2-7	-	-	TRBV27	TGTGCCAGCAGTTTCCCAGGGGGGTACGAGCAGTACTTC	CASSFPGGYEQYF
TRBJ2-1	-	TRBD2	TRBV7-9	TGTGCCAGCAGCAGACTAGCGGGGTCAAATGGGAATGAGCAGTTCTTC	CASSRLAGSNGNEQFF
TRBJ1-3	-	-	TRBV29-1	TGCAGCGTTGGGCGGTATTCTCAACTTGATTCTGGAAACACCATATATTTT	CSVGRYSQLDSGNTIYF
TRBJ2-7	-	TRBD1	TRBV7-8	TGTGCCAGCAGCTCCGCCGGGACAGGGTCATACGAGCAGTACTTC	CASSSAGTGSYEQYF
TRBJ2-4	-	-	TRBV4-2	TGTGCCAGCAGCCAAGACATACCCTCACCACTAGCCAAAAACATTCAGTACTTC	CASSQDIPSPLAKNIQYF
TRBJ1-4	once	TRBD1	TRBV28	TGTGCCAGCAGAAGCCGGGACAGAAATGAAAAACTGTTTTTT	CASRSRDRNEKLFF
TRBJ2-5	few	-	TRBV11-2	TGTGCCAGCAGCTTAGAGCAGGGAGAGACCCAGTACTTC	CASSLEQGETQYF
TRBJ2-2	once	-	TRBV7-2	TGTGCCAGCAGCTTAGCGGGGGCGGGAGTGGAGGAGCTGTTTTTT	CASSLAGAGVEELFF
TRBJ1-2	-	TRBD1	TRBV19	TGTGCCAGTCGACCGGGACAGGGGGCGCGGGATGGCTACACCTTC	CASRPGQGARDGYTF
TRBJ2-3	-	-	TRBV13	TGTGCCAGCAGCTTAGGGCTAGGTAATCCGCAGTATTTT	CASSLGLGNPQYF
TRBJ2-3	few	TRBD2	TRBV7-8	TGTGCCAGCAGCCAGTGGGGACTAGGGGCAGATACGCAGTATTTT	CASSQWGLGADTQYF
TRBJ1-1	-	TRBD1	TRBV29-1	TGCAGCGCCCAGGGGGCCGGGAACACTGAAGCTTTCTTT	CSAQGAGNTEAFF
TRBJ1-4	-	-	TRBV7-2	TGTGCCAGCAGCTTAGAGGGAGGGGGTAATGAAAAACTGTTTTTT	CASSLEGGGNEKLFF
TRBJ2-7	-	TRBD2	TRBV4-3	TGCGCCAGCAGCCCCCGACCAATGGCTAGCGGGAGAGACGAGCAGTACTTC	CASSPRPMASGRDEQYF
TRBJ1-1	-	-	TRBV28	TGTGCCAGCAGAGAGGACAGAGGCACTGAAGCTTTCTTT	CASREDRGTEAFF
TRBJ2-1	few	TRBD1	TRBV28	TGTGCCAGCAGATCGCCGGGACAGGGCTACAATGAGCAGTTCTTC	CASRSPGQGYNEQFF
TRBJ1-1	-	-	TRBV19	TGTGCCAGTAGTGGTAGTCTGGCGGAGACTGAAGCTTTCTTT	CASSGSLAETEAFF